What follows are 24 T cell receptor beta chains derived from one specimen sequenced in a study of shared clonotypes between healthy human individuals. Profiled with immunoSEQ multiplex PCR; TCRdb holds only in-frame clones, not every one. The sample includes 850,000 to 1,100,000 clones, approximately 80% of them seen just once. Sequencing was done on a sample of memory CD4+ T cells from PBMCs. Indicated subset: CD45RA-negative fraction. All receptors come from a man aged 18 to 30 in good health. Some clones in this sample may be carry-over from other donors' samples.

The J gene is TRBJ2-2, the V gene TRBV5-1; D not resolved. Between the trimmed V and J ends, which lost 0 bases and 0 bases, there was a span of 9 bases. The germline CDR1 and CDR2 sequences are SGHRS and YFSETQ. The length of the CDR3 is 16 residues. The CDR3 DNA follows: TGCGCCAGCAGCTTGGTGGGTGATGCGAACACCGGGGAGCTGTTTTTT. The encoded protein is CASSLVGDANTGELFF.

The rearrangement links TRBV5-8 to TRBJ2-3; D is possibly TRBD1 (5 bases). The ends were cut back, 0 bases at V and 5 bases at J, with 13 bases in the middle. The germline CDR1 and CDR2 sequences are SGHTS and YDEGEE. This CDR3 has 15 amino acids. This CDR3 is CASSLARAQGDTQYF. The CDR3 bases are TGTGCCAGCAGCTTGGCCAGGGCCCAGGGAGATACGCAGTATTTT.

In its sample, this clone was seen once. V is TRBV7-3 and J is TRBJ2-7; D is perhaps TRBD1 or TRBD2 (5 bases each). Germline V gives CDR1 SGHTA, CDR2 FQGTGA. V was clipped by 5 bases and J by 3 bases, with 11 bases between them. CDR3 length equals 13 residues. CDR3 region: CASSTGAHYEQYF. The CDR3 DNA reads TGTGCCAGCAGCACCGGGGCCCACTACGAGCAGTACTTC. Together with reference TRBV7-3 and TRBJ2-7, the CDR3 gives the full variable domain: GAGVSQTPSNKVTEKGKYVELRCDPISGHTALYWYRQSLGQGPEFLIYFQGTGAADDSGLPNDRFFAVRPEGSVSTLKIQRTERGDSAVYLCASSTGAHYEQYFGPGTRLTVT.

The J gene is TRBJ2-3, the V gene TRBV2, with D unresolved. V dropped 0 bases and J dropped 2 bases, with 6 bases sitting between them. In germline, CDR1 is SNHLY, CDR2 FYNNEI. The CDR3 covers 14 residues. CDR3 sequence: CASSEAYSTDTQYF. The CDR3 nucleotides are TGTGCCAGCAGTGAAGCATATTCCACAGATACGCAGTATTTT.

This clone was seen only a few times. In DNA form, the CDR3 reads TGCGCCAGCAGCTTGGAAGCAGGGGCTGAAGCTTTCTTT. The encoded protein is CASSLEAGAEAFF. The chain recombines TRBV5-1 with TRBJ1-1; D is perhaps TRBD1 (6 bases). V was trimmed by 0 bases and J by 6 bases, leaving 9 bases between them. Germline values: CDR1 SGHRS, CDR2 YFSETQ. The CDR3 length is 13 residues.

The J gene is TRBJ1-5, the V gene TRBV28, with D possibly matching TRBD1 (5 bases). The CDR3 is 15 residues long. The germline V gene encodes CDR1 MDHEN and CDR2 SYDVKM. Trimming took off 4 bases at V and 3 bases at J, with 13 bases between the two ends. This chain's CDR3 is CASSYGAGYNQPQHF. For the CDR3, the DNA is TGTGCCAGCAGTTACGGGGCTGGATACAATCAGCCCCAGCATTTT.

The V gene is TRBV6-1, the J gene TRBJ2-7, with 8 bases that match TRBD1. The CDR3 extends over 13 amino acids. Looked up from germline, CDR1 is MNHNS and CDR2 is SASEGT. After removal of 6 bases from V and 2 bases from J, the junction contained 3 bases not matched to a gene. CDR3 protein: CASSPTGAYEQYF. The CDR3 region has the DNA TGTGCCAGCAGCCCGACAGGGGCCTACGAGCAGTACTTC.

V is TRBV30 and J is TRBJ2-2, with 14 bases lining up with TRBD2. The CDR3 is 14 amino acids. Germline CDR1 is GTSNPN and CDR2 is SVGIG (reference sequence). The V segment lost 8 bases and the J segment 5 bases; nucleotides outside the gene matches: 4. This CDR3 is CAVTSGRETGELFF. The CDR3 DNA is TGTGCCGTGACTAGCGGGAGGGAAACCGGGGAGCTGTTTTTT.

The chain joins TRBV2 to TRBJ2-1, with D unresolved. Germline assignment: CDR1 SNHLY and CDR2 FYNNEI. The CDR3 is made up of 14 amino acids. The V end was cut by 6 bases, the J end by 3 bases, with 12 bases between. The CDR3 is CASREWEGYNEQFF. For the CDR3, the DNA is TGTGCCAGCAGGGAATGGGAAGGCTACAATGAGCAGTTCTTC. Looking up the rest from reference TRBV2 and TRBJ2-1 gives the full variable domain: EPEVTQTPSHQVTQMGQEVILRCVPISNHLYFYWYRQILGQKVEFLVSFYNNEISEKSEIFDDQFSVERPDGSNFTLKIRSTKLEDSAMYFCASREWEGYNEQFFGPGTRLTVL.

V is TRBV28 and J is TRBJ2-1; 9 nucleotides match TRBD1. The J segment lost 7 bases and the V segment lost 5 bases, leaving 9 bases of the junction unmatched. The V gene's germline CDR1 is MDHEN and CDR2 SYDVKM. The CDR3 runs to 15 residues. The CDR3, as DNA: TGTGCCAGCAGTCTTGCCGGGACAGGGACGAATGAGCAGTTCTTC. This codes for CASSLAGTGTNEQFF.

The V call is TRBV11-3, the J call TRBJ2-7; D is undetermined. Trimming pared 5 bases from V and 2 bases from J, leaving 16 bases between. The CDR3 is 15 residues long. From germline, CDR1 is SGHNT and CDR2 YENEEA. CDR3 sequence (DNA): TGTGCCAGCAGCCCTGGGGTCGGCAGAACCTACGAGCAGTACTTC. Amino acid sequence: CASSPGVGRTYEQYF.

The chain combines TRBV5-1 with TRBJ2-1, with TRBD1 matching over 8 bases. Germline-derived CDR1 and CDR2 are SGHRS and YFSETQ. This CDR3 comprises 15 residues. Trimming took 4 bases from V and 8 from J; bases not matched to a gene: 11. CDR3 loop: CASSVDRGNMDEQFF. The DNA for the CDR3 is TGCGCCAGCAGCGTCGACAGGGGAAATATGGATGAGCAGTTCTTC.

This clone came up once. The chain combines TRBV30 with TRBJ2-4; D might be TRBD1 or TRBD2, each matching 5 bases. This CDR3 region has 11 residues. V was trimmed by 3 bases and J by 10 bases, leaving 10 bases between them. The germline gives CDR1 GTSNPN, CDR2 SVGIG (reference sequence). The CDR3 DNA is TGTGCCTGGAGGGGGGAAAGGATTCAGTACTTC. Its translation is CAWRGERIQYF.

The genes are TRBV7-9 and TRBJ1-2; D may be TRBD1 (5 bases). Germline CDR1 is SEHNR and CDR2 is FQNEAQ (reference sequence). V was trimmed by 6 bases and J by 5 bases, leaving 13 bases between them. This CDR3 comprises 13 residues. The CDR3 DNA is TGTGCCAGCAGATCAACAGGAAATTATGGCTACACCTTC. It yields the protein CASRSTGNYGYTF.

This clone was seen a single time. The chain links TRBV18 to TRBJ2-5; the D gene is possibly TRBD1 (6 bases). CDR1 is KGHSH, CDR2 LQKENI, per germline. This CDR3 region has 14 residues. Trimming shortened V by 3 bases and J by 5 bases, and 13 bases separated the two germline ends. In DNA form, the CDR3 reads TGTGCCAGCTCACCCGACAGGTTCTGGGAGACCCAGTACTTC. Translating it yields CASSPDRFWETQYF. Variable domain in full (rest from reference TRBV18 and TRBJ2-5): NAGVMQNPRHLVRRRGQEARLRCSPMKGHSHVYWYRQLPEEGLKFMVYLQKENIIDESGMPKERFSAEFPKEGPSILRIQQVVRGDSAAYFCASSPDRFWETQYFGPGTRLLVL.

This clone was seen more than once but under ten times. Other nucleotide sequences in the sample specify the same CDR3. The rearrangement uses TRBV2 and TRBJ2-1, with no clear D. With 4 bases removed from V and 4 bases from J, the gap between germline ends came to 2 bases. The germline V gene has CDR1 SNHLY and CDR2 FYNNEI. The CDR3 is made up of 11 amino acids. The CDR3 sequence is CASSGYNEQFF. The CDR3 nucleotides are TGTGCCAGCAGTGGGTACAATGAGCAGTTCTTC.

The V and J genes are TRBV30 and TRBJ2-3; D might be TRBD1 (5 bases). With 4 bases removed from V and 3 bases from J, the gap between germline ends came to 14 bases. Germline CDR1 is GTSNPN and CDR2 is SVGIG (reference sequence). This CDR3 has 14 residues. The CDR3 loop is CAWTLGQVTDTQYF. In nucleotides, the CDR3 is TGTGCCTGGACCCTGGGGCAGGTTACAGATACGCAGTATTTT.

The chain couples TRBV27 to TRBJ1-5, with D unresolved. Germline V lookup: CDR1 MNHEY, CDR2 SMNVEV (reference sequence). V gave up 6 bases and J gave up 4 bases, with 13 bases separating them. The CDR3 length is 14 residues. The CDR3 here is CASRSRAPNQPQHF. The CDR3, as DNA: TGTGCCAGCAGATCCCGCGCTCCAAATCAGCCCCAGCATTTT.

V and J are TRBV5-1 and TRBJ1-2; tentative D call: TRBD1 (6 bases). Trimming cost V 2 bases and J 2 bases, with 13 bases left between them. In germline, CDR1 is SGHRS, CDR2 YFSETQ. This CDR3 comprises 15 residues. The CDR3 DNA reads TGCGCCAGCAGCTTACGACAAGGGGGGAACTATGGCTACACCTTC. Amino acid sequence: CASSLRQGGNYGYTF.

The V gene is TRBV15, the J gene TRBJ2-2; D remains unclear. This CDR3 is built from 11 residues. CDR1 is LNHNV, CDR2 YYDKDF, per germline (reference sequence). V gave up 5 bases and J gave up 7 bases, with 5 bases separating them. CDR3 DNA sequence: TGTGCCACCAGCTTCCACGGGGAGCTGTTTTTT. Amino acid sequence: CATSFHGELFF. Combining the CDR3 with reference TRBV15 and TRBJ2-2 gives the whole variable domain DAMVIQNPRYQVTQFGKPVTLSCSQTLNHNVMYWYQQKSSQAPKLLFHYYDKDFNNEADTPDNFQSRRPNTSFCFLDIRSPGLGDTAMYLCATSFHGELFFGEGSRLTVL.

This chain links TRBV2 with TRBJ1-1; no clear D. The germline V and J ends were trimmed by 6 bases and 1 base, with 12 bases remaining between them. Per the germline V gene, CDR1 is SNHLY and CDR2 is FYNNEI. This CDR3 spans 14 amino acids. Written as DNA, the CDR3 is TGTGCCAGCAGCGGGATAACAGAGAACACTGAAGCTTTCTTT. It is translated as CASSGITENTEAFF.

This clone was seen only a few times. V is TRBV7-9 and J is TRBJ1-2, with a tentative D call TRBD1 (5 bases). The germline gives CDR1 SEHNR, CDR2 FQNEAQ (reference sequence). Between the trimmed V and J ends, which lost 5 bases and 4 bases, there was a span of 8 bases. CDR3 length equals 12 residues. The CDR3 DNA follows: TGTGCCAGCAGCCCGGACATCTATGGCTACACCTTC. This sequence encodes CASSPDIYGYTF. The variable domain in full, completed from reference TRBV7-9 and TRBJ1-2, reads DTGVSQNPRHKITKRGQNVTFRCDPISEHNRLYWYRQTLGQGPEFLTYFQNEAQLEKSRLLSDRFSAERPKGSFSTLEIQRTEQGDSAMYLCASSPDIYGYTFGSGTRLTVV.

This clone was observed at least ten times. The gene calls are TRBV7-9 and TRBJ1-2; D gene unclear. Trimming removed 2 bases at V and 2 bases at J, with 9 bases between. Germline V lookup: CDR1 SEHNR, CDR2 FQNEAQ (reference sequence). The CDR3 is 14 residues long. CDR3 protein: CASSLPIGNYGYTF. The CDR3 DNA is TGTGCCAGCAGCTTACCTATAGGGAACTATGGCTACACCTTC.

The chain has TRBV5-1 and TRBJ2-1; the D is unclear. Per germline, CDR1 SGHRS and CDR2 YFSETQ. This CDR3 spans 15 amino acids. V was pared by 0 bases and J by 1 base, with 8 bases between. CDR3 coding DNA: TGCGCCAGCAGCTTGGGGGCGGCGTCCTACAATGAGCAGTTCTTC. Its translation: CASSLGAASYNEQFF.